These 22 T cell receptor beta chains were all obtained from the same sample, sequenced in a study of T cell responses to AZD1222 COVID-19 vaccine. Profiled with immunoSEQ multiplex PCR; TCRdb holds only in-frame clones, not every one. The table includes 95,000 to 110,000 clones, nearly 90% detected once. The input for sequencing was peripheral blood, taken 28 days after the second AZD1222 dose. The origin of the receptors is an adult who received the AZD1222 COVID-19 vaccine.

V is TRBV25-1 and J is TRBJ2-6; D call uncertain. Deletions cut 4 bases from V and 3 bases from J, with 10 bases between. The CDR3 runs 15 residues. Germline V gives CDR1 MGHDK, CDR2 SYGVNS. CDR3 in DNA: TGTGCCAGCAGTGGAATGTTTAGTGGGGCCAACGTCCTGACTTTC. This sequence encodes CASSGMFSGANVLTF.

DNA of the CDR3: TGTGCCAGTAGTCCATCCGGGGAGCTGTTTTTT. The encoded protein is CASSPSGELFF. V usage is TRBV19 and J usage is TRBJ2-2; D is ambiguous. This CDR3 is built from 11 residues. V lost 5 bases to trimming and J lost 6 bases, with 4 bases between them. In germline, CDR1 is LNHDA, CDR2 SQIVND (reference sequence).

The rearrangement joins TRBV6-1 to TRBJ2-5, with a possible D match to TRBD2 (6 bases). Per germline, CDR1 MNHNS and CDR2 SASEGT. Trimming took 3 bases from V and 1 from J, leaving 12 bases between them. This CDR3 is built from 15 residues. CDR3 loop: CASSDGHGSQETQYF. CDR3 in DNA: TGTGCCAGCAGTGACGGACACGGGAGCCAAGAGACCCAGTACTTC.

The chain carries TRBV5-1 and TRBJ2-3; D may be TRBD1 or TRBD2 (6 bases each). Germline V gene lookup returns CDR1 SGHRS and CDR2 YFSETQ. Trimming shortened V by 2 bases and J by 2 bases, and 15 bases separated the two germline ends. The length of the CDR3 is 16 residues. The CDR3 nucleotides are TGCGCCAGCAGCTTAGGCGGGACACAACCCACAGATACGCAGTATTTT. Amino acids: CASSLGGTQPTDTQYF. The entire variable domain, with the rest obtained from reference TRBV5-1 and TRBJ2-3, is as follows: KAGVTQTPRYLIKTRGQQVTLSCSPISGHRSVSWYQQTPGQGLQFLFEYFSETQRNKGNFPGRFSGRQFSNSRSEMNVSTLELGDSALYLCASSLGGTQPTDTQYFGPGTRLTVL.

The CDR3 DNA sequence: TGCGCCAGCAGCCCCCGGGCGGGGGAAAACTTCTATGGCTACACCTTC. It encodes CASSPRAGENFYGYTF. This chain uses TRBV23-1 with TRBJ1-2; TRBD1 is a possible D gene (5 bases). TRBV23-1 is an ORF; its function is uncertain. V was shortened by 6 bases and J by 4 bases, with 21 bases between the two germline ends. The CDR3 covers 16 residues.

The CDR3 coding sequence is TGTGCCAGCAGTAAAACTCTCGGACCCTCCACCCCACCAGAAGCTTTCTTT. Protein: CASSKTLGPSTPPEAFF. V usage is TRBV5-5 and J usage is TRBJ1-1; no clear D. Between the trimmed V and J ends, which lost 5 bases and 8 bases, there was a span of 28 bases. This CDR3 comprises 17 residues. CDR1 and CDR2 from the germline V gene are SGHKS and YYEKEE (reference sequence).

The chain links TRBV24-1 to TRBJ1-4; possible D gene TRBD1, 6 bases. The V gene lost 8 bases and the J gene lost 0 bases, with 12 bases spanning the gap. Looked up from germline, CDR1 is KGHDR and CDR2 is SFDVKD. The CDR3 spans 15 residues. CDR3 bases: TGTGCCACCAAAGACAGGCCTGCAACTAATGAAAAACTGTTTTTT. As protein: CATKDRPATNEKLFF.

The rearrangement uses TRBV6-1 and TRBJ1-1; D is uncertain. The CDR3 consists of 13 residues. V was shortened by 0 bases and J by 7 bases, with 9 bases between the two germline ends. The germline gives CDR1 MNHNS, CDR2 SASEGT. CDR3 region: CASSEASGNEAFF. In DNA form, the CDR3 reads TGTGCCAGCAGTGAAGCGTCGGGGAATGAAGCTTTCTTT.

The J gene is TRBJ1-5, the V gene TRBV24-1; D may be TRBD1 (6 bases). Germline assignment: CDR1 KGHDR and CDR2 SFDVKD. This CDR3 contains 14 residues. The germline V and J ends were trimmed by 5 bases and 7 bases, with 14 bases remaining between them. The CDR3 bases are TGTGCCACCAGTGGTTCGCGGGGGGCCCAGCCCCAGCATTTT. This sequence encodes CATSGSRGAQPQHF.

The rearrangement links TRBV5-4 to TRBJ1-1, with 7 bases aligning to TRBD1. The CDR3 runs to 16 residues. Germline V CDR1 and CDR2: SGHNT, YYREEE (reference sequence). Unmatched junction bases numbered 11, after V lost 4 bases and J lost 2 bases. CDR3 protein: CASSRPPGQLNTEAFF. In DNA form, the CDR3 reads TGTGCCAGCAGCCGACCCCCGGGACAGCTTAACACTGAAGCTTTCTTT. Full variable domain (remainder filled in from reference TRBV5-4 and TRBJ1-1): ETGVTQSPTHLIKTRGQQVTLRCSSQSGHNTVSWYQQALGQGPQFIFQYYREEENGRGNFPPRFSGLQFPNYSSELNVNALELDDSALYLCASSRPPGQLNTEAFFGQGTRLTVV.

The rearrangement uses TRBV12-3 or TRBV12-4 and TRBJ2-5; tentatively, D is TRBD1 (6 bases). With 3 bases removed from V and 5 bases from J, the gap between germline ends came to 10 bases. This CDR3 is built from 13 residues. DNA of the CDR3: TGTGCCAGCAGTTTGAACAGGGAGGAGACCCAGTACTTC. This encodes CASSLNREETQYF.

This chain joins TRBV5-1 and TRBJ2-1, with 9 bases that match TRBD1. CDR1 and CDR2 (germline): SGHRS, YFSETQ. The CDR3 covers 16 residues. J was trimmed by 4 bases and V by 0 bases; bases with no gene match: 5. The DNA for the CDR3 is TGCGCCAGCAGCTTGGGGGGGACAGGGATTTACAATGAGCAGTTCTTC. Translated: CASSLGGTGIYNEQFF.

V and J are TRBV10-2 and TRBJ1-5; 9 nucleotides align to TRBD1. The V segment lost 8 bases and the J segment 2 bases; nucleotides outside the gene matches: 1. CDR1 is WSHSY, CDR2 SAAADI, per germline. CDR3 length: 13 residues. The DNA for the CDR3 is TGCGCCAGCGGGGACAGGGGCAATCAGCCCCAGCATTTT. Its protein is CASGDRGNQPQHF.

The chain has TRBV4-2 and TRBJ2-1, with D uncertain. The germline V and J ends were trimmed by 3 bases and 10 bases, with 10 bases remaining between them. The germline gives CDR1 LGHNA, CDR2 YNFKEQ. The CDR3 length is 12 residues. CDR3 nucleotide sequence: TGTGCCAGCAGCCAGACTCCCTACGAGCAGTTCTTC. Protein product: CASSQTPYEQFF.

This chain links TRBV3-1 (or the pseudogene TRBV3-2) with TRBJ1-1, with 9 bases matching TRBD1. The CDR3 has 16 residues. After removal of 3 bases from V and 1 base from J, the junction contained 6 bases not matched to a gene. CDR1 is LGHDT and CDR2 is YNNKEL in the germline V gene (reference sequence). CDR3 region: CASSHQWDRENTEAFF. CDR3 in DNA: TGTGCCAGCAGCCATCAGTGGGACAGGGAGAACACTGAAGCTTTCTTT.

The chain joins TRBV5-4 to TRBJ1-1; 10 nucleotides match TRBD1. CDR1 and CDR2 (germline): SGHNT, YYREEE (reference sequence). This CDR3 spans 15 amino acids. The V gene end was trimmed by 4 bases and the J gene end by 1 base; junction bases not matched to a gene: 4. The CDR3 reads CASSNRDRGNTEAFF. The CDR3 nucleotides are TGTGCCAGCAGCAACCGGGACAGGGGGAACACTGAAGCTTTCTTT.

This clone appeared once. This chain links TRBV5-4 with TRBJ1-2; 7 bases are shared with TRBD1. Trimming at V came to 6 bases and at J to 5 bases, leaving 16 bases not matched to a gene. CDR1 is SGHNT and CDR2 is YYREEE in the germline V gene (reference sequence). The CDR3 runs to 16 residues. The CDR3 coding sequence is TGTGCCAGCAACAAAAGAACGACAGGGCCGGGGTATGGCTACACCTTC. Its protein is CASNKRTTGPGYGYTF. The full variable domain, rest sourced from reference TRBV5-4 and TRBJ1-2, is ETGVTQSPTHLIKTRGQQVTLRCSSQSGHNTVSWYQQALGQGPQFIFQYYREEENGRGNFPPRFSGLQFPNYSSELNVNALELDDSALYLCASNKRTTGPGYGYTFGSGTRLTVV.

V usage is TRBV5-8 and J usage is TRBJ2-7; the match to TRBD2 covers 12 bases. V was clipped by 3 bases and J by 0 bases; unmatched bases: 1. The CDR3 consists of 15 residues. Germline V gene lookup returns CDR1 SGHTS and CDR2 YDEGEE. CDR3 loop: CASSSTSGSSYEQYF. The DNA for the CDR3 is TGTGCCAGCAGCTCGACTAGCGGGAGCTCCTACGAGCAGTACTTC.

The gene calls are TRBV5-1 and TRBJ2-1, with D maybe TRBD1 (6 bases). Germline CDR1 and CDR2: SGHRS and YFSETQ. The V gene lost 0 bases and the J gene lost 4 bases, with 11 bases spanning the gap. The CDR3 contains 15 residues. CDR3 sequence: CASSLAGDTYNEQFF. The CDR3 DNA sequence: TGCGCCAGCAGCTTGGCCGGGGACACTTACAATGAGCAGTTCTTC. Drawing the rest from reference TRBV5-1 and TRBJ2-1, the complete variable domain is KAGVTQTPRYLIKTRGQQVTLSCSPISGHRSVSWYQQTPGQGLQFLFEYFSETQRNKGNFPGRFSGRQFSNSRSEMNVSTLELGDSALYLCASSLAGDTYNEQFFGPGTRLTVL.

This sequence joins TRBV9 and TRBJ2-6; D unclear. V shed 1 base and J shed 0 bases, with 5 bases lying between them. This CDR3 region has 15 residues. Germline assignment: CDR1 SGDLS and CDR2 YYNGEE. CDR3 nucleotide sequence: TGTGCCAGCAGCGTACGAGACTCTGGGGCCAACGTCCTGACTTTC. It yields the protein CASSVRDSGANVLTF. The variable domain in full, with the rest retrieved from reference TRBV9 and TRBJ2-6, is DSGVTQTPKHLITATGQRVTLRCSPRSGDLSVYWYQQSLDQGLQFLIQYYNGEERAKGNILERFSAQQFPDLHSELNLSSLELGDSALYFCASSVRDSGANVLTFGAGSRLTVL.

This clone occurred once. The J gene is TRBJ1-4, the V gene TRBV19; the D is unclear. CDR1 LNHDA and CDR2 SQIVND come from the germline V gene (reference sequence). V lost 4 bases and J 6 bases, leaving 9 bases between the germline ends. CDR3 length: 13 amino acids. CDR3 sequence reads: CASSRAFDEKLFF. CDR3 in DNA: TGTGCCAGTAGTAGGGCTTTCGATGAAAAACTGTTTTTT.

The V call is TRBV11-2, the J call TRBJ1-1; D gene unclear. Germline-derived CDR1 and CDR2 are SGHAT and FQNNGV. V was clipped by 5 bases and J by 0 bases, with 13 bases between them. This CDR3 is built from 15 residues. The CDR3 bases are TGTGCCAGCAGCCTAGGAGCGGTTTTGAACACTGAAGCTTTCTTT. Encoded protein: CASSLGAVLNTEAFF. Full variable domain (remainder filled in from reference TRBV11-2 and TRBJ1-1): EAGVAQSPRYKIIEKRQSVAFWCNPISGHATLYWYQQILGQGPKLLIQFQNNGVVDDSQLPKDRFSAERLKGVDSTLKIQPAKLEDSAVYLCASSLGAVLNTEAFFGQGTRLTVV.